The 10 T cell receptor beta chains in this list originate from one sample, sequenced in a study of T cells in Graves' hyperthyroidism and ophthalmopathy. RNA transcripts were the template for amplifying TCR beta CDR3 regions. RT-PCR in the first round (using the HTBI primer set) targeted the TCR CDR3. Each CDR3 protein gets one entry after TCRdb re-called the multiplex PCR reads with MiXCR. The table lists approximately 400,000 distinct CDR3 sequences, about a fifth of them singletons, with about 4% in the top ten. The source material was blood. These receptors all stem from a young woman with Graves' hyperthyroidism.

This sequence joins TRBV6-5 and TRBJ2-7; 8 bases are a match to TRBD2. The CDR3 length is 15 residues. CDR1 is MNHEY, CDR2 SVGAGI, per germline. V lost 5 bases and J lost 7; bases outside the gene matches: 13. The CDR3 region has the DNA TGTGCCAGCAGTACCTCGGAGCTAGCGGGTGCGGAGCAGTACTTC. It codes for CASSTSELAGAEQYF.

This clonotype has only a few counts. The CDR3 reads CASSFGVMNTEAFF. CDR3 nucleotide sequence: TGTGCCAGCAGCTTCGGGGTCATGAACACTGAAGCTTTCTTT. The V call is TRBV11-2, the J call TRBJ1-1; D is unclear. CDR1 SGHAT and CDR2 FQNNGV come from the germline V gene. The CDR3 covers 14 residues. Trimming shortened V by 3 bases and J by 0 bases, and 8 bases separated the two germline ends. Full variable domain (outside the CDR3, taken from reference TRBV11-2 and TRBJ1-1): EAGVAQSPRYKIIEKRQSVAFWCNPISGHATLYWYQQILGQGPKLLIQFQNNGVVDDSQLPKDRFSAERLKGVDSTLKIQPAKLEDSAVYLCASSFGVMNTEAFFGQGTRLTVV.

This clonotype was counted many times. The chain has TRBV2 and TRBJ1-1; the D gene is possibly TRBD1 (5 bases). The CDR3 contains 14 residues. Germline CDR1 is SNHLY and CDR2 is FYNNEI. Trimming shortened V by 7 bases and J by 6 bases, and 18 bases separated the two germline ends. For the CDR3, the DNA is TGTGCCAGCAACACCCTTGATGGGACCCCTGAAGCTTTCTTT. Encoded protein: CASNTLDGTPEAFF. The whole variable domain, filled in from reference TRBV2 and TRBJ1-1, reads EPEVTQTPSHQVTQMGQEVILRCVPISNHLYFYWYRQILGQKVEFLVSFYNNEISEKSEIFDDQFSVERPDGSNFTLKIRSTKLEDSAMYFCASNTLDGTPEAFFGQGTRLTVV.

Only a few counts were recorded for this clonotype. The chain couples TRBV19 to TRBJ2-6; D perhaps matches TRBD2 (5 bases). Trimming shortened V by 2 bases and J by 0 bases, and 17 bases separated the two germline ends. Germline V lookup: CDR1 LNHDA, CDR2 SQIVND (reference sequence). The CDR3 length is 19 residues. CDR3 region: CASSIRRSQIRSGANVLTF. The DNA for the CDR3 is TGTGCCAGTAGTATACGGAGGTCCCAGATCCGCTCTGGGGCCAACGTCCTGACTTTC.

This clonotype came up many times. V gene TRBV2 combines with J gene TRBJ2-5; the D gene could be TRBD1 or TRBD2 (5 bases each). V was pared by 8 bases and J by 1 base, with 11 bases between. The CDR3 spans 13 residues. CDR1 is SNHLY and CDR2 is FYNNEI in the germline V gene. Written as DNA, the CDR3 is TGTGCCAGCGGCGAGGGGATCCAAGAGACCCAGTACTTC. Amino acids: CASGEGIQETQYF.

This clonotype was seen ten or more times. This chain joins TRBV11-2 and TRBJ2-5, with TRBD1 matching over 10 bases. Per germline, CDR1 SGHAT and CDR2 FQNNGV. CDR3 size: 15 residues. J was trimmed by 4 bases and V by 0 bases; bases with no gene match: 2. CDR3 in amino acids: CASSLDWTGGETQYF. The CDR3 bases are TGTGCCAGCAGCTTAGACTGGACAGGGGGAGAGACCCAGTACTTC.

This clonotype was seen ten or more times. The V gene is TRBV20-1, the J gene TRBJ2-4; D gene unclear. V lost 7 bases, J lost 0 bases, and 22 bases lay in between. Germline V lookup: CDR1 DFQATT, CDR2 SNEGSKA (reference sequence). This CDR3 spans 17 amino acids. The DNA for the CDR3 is TGCAGTGTCCTGTCGGCGGACCCAGCCTTAGCCAAAAACATTCAGTACTTC. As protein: CSVLSADPALAKNIQYF.

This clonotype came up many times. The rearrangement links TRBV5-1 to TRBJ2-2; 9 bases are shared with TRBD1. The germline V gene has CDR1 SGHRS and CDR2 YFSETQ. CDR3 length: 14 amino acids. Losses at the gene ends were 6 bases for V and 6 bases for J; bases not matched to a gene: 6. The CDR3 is CASTPRQGAGELFF. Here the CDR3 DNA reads TGCGCCAGCACCCCACGACAGGGGGCCGGGGAGCTGTTTTTT.

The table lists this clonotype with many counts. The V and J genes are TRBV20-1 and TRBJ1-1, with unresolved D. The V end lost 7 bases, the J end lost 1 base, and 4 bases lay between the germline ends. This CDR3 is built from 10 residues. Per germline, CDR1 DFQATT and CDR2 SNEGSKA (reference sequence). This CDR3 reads CSVGNTEAFF. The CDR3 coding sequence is TGCAGTGTGGGGAACACTGAAGCTTTCTTT.

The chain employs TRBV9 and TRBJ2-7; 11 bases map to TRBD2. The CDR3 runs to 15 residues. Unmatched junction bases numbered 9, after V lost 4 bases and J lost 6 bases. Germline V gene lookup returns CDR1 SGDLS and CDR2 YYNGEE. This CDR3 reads CASSPSSGGPREQYF. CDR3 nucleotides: TGTGCCAGCAGCCCATCTAGCGGGGGGCCCCGCGAGCAGTACTTC.